This is a list of T cell receptor beta chains from one sample in a study of Graves' ophthalmopathy and Graves' hyperthyroidism. Via MiXCR, TCRdb re-called the multiplex PCR reads, giving one row per CDR3 protein. The sample includes approximately 700,000 distinct CDR3 sequences, roughly two fifths seen only once; the top ten take roughly 3%. Sequenced input: peripheral blood. The receptors here all came from an adult man with Graves' ophthalmopathy. The CDR3 runs from the conserved cysteine through the conserved F or W. Each record gives: clone size, J gene, D gene, V gene, CDR3 DNA, CDR3 protein. The D gene is left open where the match is weak. Part of the rows lack a size; the others show once, few, many or a class for expanded clones.

NA | TRBJ1-6 | TRBD1 | TRBV2 | TGTGCCAGCAGTTGGGACAGAAATTCACCCCTCCACTTT | CASSWDRNSPLHF
NA | TRBJ1-1 | TRBD1 | TRBV5-6 | TGTGCCAGCAGATTCCCCGGGACAGGGGAACCTGAAGCTTTCTTT | CASRFPGTGEPEAFF
many | TRBJ1-2 | TRBD1 | TRBV5-1 | TGCGCCAGCAGCGGGGACAGCTTAGTATATGGCTACACCTTC | CASSGDSLVYGYTF
many | TRBJ1-4 | NA | TRBV12-3/TRBV12-4 | TGTGCCAGCAGTTTATCCGTCAGGCCCTATGAAAAACTGTTTTTT | CASSLSVRPYEKLFF
NA | TRBJ1-6 | NA | TRBV25-1 | TGTGCCAGCTCACCTACGACAGGTCGCAGCGGGCCCCTCCACTTT | CASSPTTGRSGPLHF
NA | TRBJ2-2 | NA | TRBV5-1 | TGCGCCAGCAGCTTTGGGGCAGGGCCCGGGGAGCTGTTTTTT | CASSFGAGPGELFF
many | TRBJ2-5 | NA | TRBV7-2 | TGTGCCAGCAGCGCTAGACACCAAGAGACCCAGTACTTC | CASSARHQETQYF
NA | TRBJ2-7 | TRBD2 | TRBV6-5 | TGTGCCAGCAGTTATTGGACTAGCGGGGTTTACGAGCAGTACTTC | CASSYWTSGVYEQYF
NA | TRBJ2-7 | NA | TRBV5-5 | TGTGCCAGCAGAGACAGCCCCCCCTACGAGCAGTACTTC | CASRDSPPYEQYF
NA | TRBJ1-1 | NA | TRBV6-1 | TGTGCCAGCAGTGAGTCACAGGGACGTGATGCTTTCTTT | CASSESQGRDAFF
many | TRBJ1-5 | NA | TRBV6-4 | TGTGCCAGCAGTGTTCAAGCCAATCAGCCCCAGCATTTT | CASSVQANQPQHF
NA | TRBJ1-5 | TRBD1 | TRBV15 | TGTGCCACCAGCAGTCGGACAGGGGCGGGACAGCCCCAGCATTTT | CATSSRTGAGQPQHF
many | TRBJ2-7 | TRBD1 | TRBV2 | TGTGCCAGCACCGGGACAGGGGTTTACGAGCAGTACTTC | CASTGTGVYEQYF
many | TRBJ2-5 | TRBD1 | TRBV24-1 | TGTGCCACCAGTGATTCCTCTAGGGGGGCAGGGGGCGCGGAGACCCAGTACTTC | CATSDSSRGAGGAETQYF
many | TRBJ1-3 | NA | TRBV20-1 | TGCAGTGCTAGAGATGGTCGGGAGACTGGAAACACCATATATTTT | CSARDGRETGNTIYF
few | TRBJ2-7 | TRBD2 | TRBV12-3/TRBV12-4 | TGTGCCAGCGCAGCGGGGGGCCGCCCCTACGAGCAGTACTTC | CASAAGGRPYEQYF
once | TRBJ1-2 | NA | TRBV5-4 | TGTGCCAGCAGCTTGGGAGGCGGGCCCGGGGGCTACACCTTC | CASSLGGGPGGYTF
NA | TRBJ2-2 | NA | TRBV20-1 | TGCAGTGCTAGCCTCCCTAGTTACTCTAGCACCGGGGAGCTGTTTTTT | CSASLPSYSSTGELFF
NA | TRBJ1-1 | NA | TRBV2 | TGTGCCAGCAGTGTCGGCAGCCAGAACACTGAAGCTTTCTTT | CASSVGSQNTEAFF
NA | TRBJ2-2 | NA | TRBV2 | TGTGCCAGCAGTGATTGGGACCGTAACACCGGGGAGCTGTTTTTT | CASSDWDRNTGELFF
NA | TRBJ1-1 | NA | TRBV19 | TGTGCCAGTAGCGGGACGGGGGGCGGCACTGAAGCTTTCTTT | CASSGTGGGTEAFF
NA | TRBJ2-3 | TRBD2 | TRBV10-3 | TGTGCCAGCAGTTACACTCTAGCGGGGGGAAGCACAGATACGCAGTATTTT | CASSYTLAGGSTDTQYF
many | TRBJ2-7 | NA | TRBV10-3 | TGTGCCATCAGTGACCCTCCCGACGGGACCTACGAGCAGTACTTC | CAISDPPDGTYEQYF
NA | TRBJ2-7 | NA | TRBV12-3/TRBV12-4 | TGTGCCAGCACTCCCACAGGCTCCTACGAGCAGTACTTC | CASTPTGSYEQYF
NA | TRBJ1-4 | NA | TRBV30 | TGTGCCTGGAGCAGGGCCAGGGGTGAAAAACTGTTTTTT | CAWSRARGEKLFF
many | TRBJ2-5 | NA | TRBV7-9 | TGTGCCAGCAGCTTATCCATGACTCAAGAGACCCAGTACTTC | CASSLSMTQETQYF
NA | TRBJ2-2 | NA | TRBV12-3/TRBV12-4 | TGTGCCAGCAGTTTCGGTCGGGGAACCGGGGAGCTGTTTTTT | CASSFGRGTGELFF
many | TRBJ2-7 | TRBD2 | TRBV7-9 | TGTGCCAGCAGCTCAACTAGCGCGATTACCTACGAGCAGTACTTC | CASSSTSAITYEQYF
many | TRBJ1-5 | NA | TRBV4-1 | TGCGCCAGCAGCCAACTGCCCGGACTGAGCAATCAGCCCCAGCATTTT | CASSQLPGLSNQPQHF
NA | TRBJ2-7 | NA | TRBV2 | TGTGCCAGCAGTGGGGGGTTGGGGTCCCTTACAACCTACGAGCAGTACTTC | CASSGGLGSLTTYEQYF
NA | TRBJ1-5 | NA | TRBV27 | TGTGCCAACCCACGGGGGGGCAATCAGCCCCAGCATTTT | CANPRGGNQPQHF
few | TRBJ1-1 | NA | TRBV9 | TGTGCCAGCAGCGTAGTCGGAGATAACACTGAAGCTTTCTTT | CASSVVGDNTEAFF
few | TRBJ2-2 | NA | TRBV5-8 | TGTGCCAGCAGCTTGGGGGACGGATACACCGGGGAGCTGTTTTTT | CASSLGDGYTGELFF
many | TRBJ1-4 | TRBD1 | TRBV5-1 | TGCGCCAGCAGCCAGGGACAGCCGAATGAAAAACTGTTTTTT | CASSQGQPNEKLFF
many | TRBJ1-1 | NA | TRBV10-3 | TGTGCCATCAGTGAGTCGTGGGGAATGAACACTGAAGCTTTCTTT | CAISESWGMNTEAFF
NA | TRBJ1-1 | TRBD1 | TRBV29-1 | TGCAGCTTGACAGGGATGAACACTGAAGCTTTCTTT | CSLTGMNTEAFF
many | TRBJ1-2 | NA | TRBV7-2 | TGTGCCAGCAGCTTAGCGATTCAAAGTGGCTACACCTTC | CASSLAIQSGYTF
many | TRBJ1-1 | NA | TRBV29-1 | TGCAGCGTCGGTGGACGGATGAACACTGAAGCTTTCTTT | CSVGGRMNTEAFF
many | TRBJ1-2 | TRBD1 | TRBV19 | TGTGCCAGCACCGAGGACAGGGTATTTTATGGCTACACCTTC | CASTEDRVFYGYTF
NA | TRBJ1-2 | NA | TRBV29-1 | TGCAGTGACGATCGTCCCGGCCCCTATGGCTACACCTTC | CSDDRPGPYGYTF
many | TRBJ2-7 | NA | TRBV7-9 | TGTGCCAGCACACCGCCCGGCGACGAGCAGTACTTC | CASTPPGDEQYF
NA | TRBJ2-2 | NA | TRBV20-1 | TGCAGTGCTCACCCCCGTAGTGGCGCCGGGGAGCTGTTTTTT | CSAHPRSGAGELFF
many | TRBJ1-5 | NA | TRBV4-2 | TGTGCCAGCAGCCAAGATCCGGGGGCGGCAAGCAATCAGCCCCAGCATTTT | CASSQDPGAASNQPQHF
many | TRBJ2-5 | TRBD2 | TRBV9 | TGTGCCAGCAGCGTAGCCCCAGCGGGAGTAGGCGGGGAGACCCAGTACTTC | CASSVAPAGVGGETQYF
NA | TRBJ2-7 | NA | TRBV2 | TGTGCCAGCTCCCCAGGGCGGGGTATGGTTTACGAGCAGTACTTC | CASSPGRGMVYEQYF
NA | TRBJ2-7 | NA | TRBV15 | TGTGCCACCAGCAGTAGAGGGGCGGGACCGGACGAGCAGTACTTC | CATSSRGAGPDEQYF
NA | TRBJ1-2 | TRBD1 | TRBV29-1 | TGCAGCTCACCCTCGACAGGGGAAGGCTACACCTTC | CSSPSTGEGYTF
many | TRBJ2-5 | NA | TRBV9 | TGTGCCAGCAAGTCGGGGGCCTCAGAGACCCAGTACTTC | CASKSGASETQYF
many | TRBJ2-7 | TRBD2 | TRBV20-1 | TGCAGTGCTAGGGATGGAGCGGGGGAGCAGTACTTC | CSARDGAGEQYF
NA | TRBJ1-5 | NA | TRBV7-9 | TGTGCCAGCAGCCGAGACTGGGGCCTTAATCAGCCCCAGCATTTT | CASSRDWGLNQPQHF
NA | TRBJ1-5 | TRBD1 | TRBV20-1 | TGCAGTGCTGGGACAGGGGTCGGGCAGCCCCAGCATTTT | CSAGTGVGQPQHF
many | TRBJ1-5 | NA | TRBV19 | TGTGCCAGTAGTATAACTCACGGGGGAAGAACCCAGCATTTT | CASSITHGGRTQHF